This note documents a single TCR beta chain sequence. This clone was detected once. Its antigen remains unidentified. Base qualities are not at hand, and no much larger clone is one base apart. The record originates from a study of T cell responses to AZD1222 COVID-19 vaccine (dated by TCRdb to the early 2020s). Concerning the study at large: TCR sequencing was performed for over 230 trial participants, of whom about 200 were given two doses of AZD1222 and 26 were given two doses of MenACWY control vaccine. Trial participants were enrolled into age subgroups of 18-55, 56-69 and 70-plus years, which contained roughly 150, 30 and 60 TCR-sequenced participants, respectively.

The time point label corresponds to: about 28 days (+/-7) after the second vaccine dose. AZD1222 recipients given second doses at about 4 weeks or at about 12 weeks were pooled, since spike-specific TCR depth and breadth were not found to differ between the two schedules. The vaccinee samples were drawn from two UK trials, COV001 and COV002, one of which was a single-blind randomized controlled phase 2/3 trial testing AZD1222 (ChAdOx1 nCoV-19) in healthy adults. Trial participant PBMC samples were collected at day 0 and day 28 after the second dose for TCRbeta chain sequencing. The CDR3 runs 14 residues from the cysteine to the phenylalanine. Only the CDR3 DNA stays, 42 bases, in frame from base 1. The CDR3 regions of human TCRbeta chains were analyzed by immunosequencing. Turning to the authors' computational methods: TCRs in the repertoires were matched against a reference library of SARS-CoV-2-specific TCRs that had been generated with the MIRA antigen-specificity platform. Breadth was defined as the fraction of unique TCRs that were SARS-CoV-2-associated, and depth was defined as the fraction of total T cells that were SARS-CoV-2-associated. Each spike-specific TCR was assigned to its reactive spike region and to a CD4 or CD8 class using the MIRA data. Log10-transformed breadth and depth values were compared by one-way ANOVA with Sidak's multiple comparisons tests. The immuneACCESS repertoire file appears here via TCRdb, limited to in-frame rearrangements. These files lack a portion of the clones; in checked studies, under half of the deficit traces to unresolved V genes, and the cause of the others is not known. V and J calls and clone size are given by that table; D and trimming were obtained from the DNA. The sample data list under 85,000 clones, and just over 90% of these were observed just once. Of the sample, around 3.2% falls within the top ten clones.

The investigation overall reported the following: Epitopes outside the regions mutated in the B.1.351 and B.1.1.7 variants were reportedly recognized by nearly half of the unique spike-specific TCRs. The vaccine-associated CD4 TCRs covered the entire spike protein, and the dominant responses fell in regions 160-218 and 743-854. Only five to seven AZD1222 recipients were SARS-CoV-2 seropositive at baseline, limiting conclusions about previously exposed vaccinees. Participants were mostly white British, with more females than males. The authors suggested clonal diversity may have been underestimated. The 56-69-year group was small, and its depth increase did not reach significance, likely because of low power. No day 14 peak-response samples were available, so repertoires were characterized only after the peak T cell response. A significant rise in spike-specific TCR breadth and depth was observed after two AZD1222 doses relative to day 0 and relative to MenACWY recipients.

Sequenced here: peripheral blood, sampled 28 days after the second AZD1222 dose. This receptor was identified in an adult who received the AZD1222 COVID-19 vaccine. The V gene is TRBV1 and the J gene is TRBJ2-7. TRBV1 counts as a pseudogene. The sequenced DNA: TGCACCAGCAGCTCATGTCGGGGCACCTACGAGCAGTACTTC. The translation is CTSSSCRGTYEQYF.